This TCR beta chain was identified during a study of cytomegalovirus exposure and HLA in healthy donors. The CDR3 is 15 amino acids. V lost 4 bases to trimming and J lost 2 bases, with 13 bases between them. The V gene's germline CDR1 is SGHTA and CDR2 FQGNSA. Researchers ran the PCR with 60 Vbeta and 13 Jbeta primers. Some clones are missing from TCRdb's copy, which holds only in-frame ones; the method was immunoSEQ multiplex PCR. The table has roughly 100,000 clones, roughly 15% seen once. Sequencing input: PBMCs. The gene calls are TRBV7-2 and TRBJ2-3; a weak D match, TRBD1 (6 bases). The receptor was derived from a female donor in good health and CMV-seronegative. CDR3 coding DNA: TGTGCCAGCAGCTCCCGGACAGCATCCACAGATACGCAGTATTTT. This encodes CASSSRTASTDTQYF. Complete variable domain (other parts from reference TRBV7-2 and TRBJ2-3): GAGVSQSPSNKVTEKGKDVELRCDPISGHTALYWYRQSLGQGLEFLIYFQGNSAPDKSGLPSDRFSAERTGGSVSTLTIQRTQQEDSAVYLCASSSRTASTDTQYFGPGTRLTVL.